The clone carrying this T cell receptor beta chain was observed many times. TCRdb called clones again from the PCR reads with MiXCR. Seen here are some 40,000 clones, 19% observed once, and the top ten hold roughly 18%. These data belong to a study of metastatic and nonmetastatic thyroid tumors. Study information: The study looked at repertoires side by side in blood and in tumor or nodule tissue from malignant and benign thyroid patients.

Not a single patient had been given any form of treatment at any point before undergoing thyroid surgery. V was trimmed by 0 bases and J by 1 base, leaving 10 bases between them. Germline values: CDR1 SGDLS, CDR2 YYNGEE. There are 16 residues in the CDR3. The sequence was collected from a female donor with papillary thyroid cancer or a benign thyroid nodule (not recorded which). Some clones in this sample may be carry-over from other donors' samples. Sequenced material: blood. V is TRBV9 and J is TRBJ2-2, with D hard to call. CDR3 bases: TGTGCCAGCAGCGTAGAAGGACGGAGGAACACCGGGGAGCTGTTTTTT. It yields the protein CASSVEGRRNTGELFF. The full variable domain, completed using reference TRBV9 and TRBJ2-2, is DSGVTQTPKHLITATGQRVTLRCSPRSGDLSVYWYQQSLDQGLQFLIQYYNGEERAKGNILERFSAQQFPDLHSELNLSSLELGDSALYFCASSVEGRRNTGELFFGEGSRLTVL.